Listed below are T cell receptor beta chains from one sample, sequenced in a study of blood T cells in healthy people across ages. TCRdb called the 5' RACE reads again in MiXCR, with one record for every CDR3 protein. The table has fewer than 950,000 distinct CDR3 sequences, 36% seen once; the top ten hold 10% to 15%. Material: blood. Receptors originate from a young man in good health. The CDR3 runs from the conserved cysteine through the conserved F or W. A D gene is named only where the DNA matches it firmly. The listing skips clone size in some rows; elsewhere it reads once, few, many or a size class.

abundance: NA; d_gene: NA; len: 17; v_gene: TRBV5-5; j_gene: TRBJ1-4; CDR3aa: CASSLEDRLSVNEKLFF; CDR3nt: TGTGCCAGCAGCTTGGAAGACAGGCTAAGCGTTAATGAAAAACTGTTTTTT
abundance: once; d_gene: NA; len: 15; v_gene: TRBV20-1; j_gene: TRBJ2-2; CDR3aa: CSALPFGPWSGELFF; CDR3nt: TGCAGTGCTTTACCCTTCGGGCCCTGGTCCGGGGAGCTGTTTTTT
abundance: few; d_gene: NA; len: 13; v_gene: TRBV29-1; j_gene: TRBJ1-1; CDR3aa: CSVRAGAGTEAFF; CDR3nt: TGCAGCGTTCGCGCCGGGGCGGGGACTGAAGCTTTCTTT
abundance: few; d_gene: TRBD2; len: 16; v_gene: TRBV7-2; j_gene: TRBJ2-5; CDR3aa: CASSFRTSGTVGTQYF; CDR3nt: TGTGCCAGCAGCTTTCGGACTAGCGGGACCGTGGGGACCCAGTACTTC
abundance: few; d_gene: NA; len: 11; v_gene: TRBV10-3; j_gene: TRBJ1-1; CDR3aa: CATTGNTEAFF; CDR3nt: TGTGCCACCACAGGGAACACTGAAGCTTTCTTT
abundance: many; d_gene: NA; len: 14; v_gene: TRBV5-1; j_gene: TRBJ2-3; CDR3aa: CASSLAGRPDTQYF; CDR3nt: TGCGCCAGCAGCTTGGCGGGGAGGCCAGATACGCAGTATTTT
abundance: NA; d_gene: TRBD2; len: 15; v_gene: TRBV20-1; j_gene: TRBJ2-1; CDR3aa: CSAGGAAGGGNEQFF; CDR3nt: TGCAGTGCCGGGGGGGCTGCGGGCGGCGGGAATGAGCAGTTCTTC
abundance: few; d_gene: TRBD2; len: 14; v_gene: TRBV20-1; j_gene: TRBJ2-5; CDR3aa: CSGITSGGIETQYF; CDR3nt: TGCAGTGGCATAACTAGCGGGGGGATCGAGACCCAGTACTTC
abundance: NA; d_gene: NA; len: 13; v_gene: TRBV3-1; j_gene: TRBJ2-3; CDR3aa: CASRQSSTDAQYF; CDR3nt: TGTGCCAGCAGACAGTCTAGCACAGATGCGCAGTATTTT
abundance: NA; d_gene: NA; len: 13; v_gene: TRBV12-3/TRBV12-4; j_gene: TRBJ1-4; CDR3aa: CASSVGSIEKLFF; CDR3nt: TGTGCCAGCAGTGTGGGGTCAATCGAAAAACTGTTTTTT
abundance: few; d_gene: NA; len: 15; v_gene: TRBV5-1; j_gene: TRBJ2-5; CDR3aa: CASSLSVEANNEQYF; CDR3nt: TGCGCCAGCAGCTTGAGTGTCGAGGCGAACAATGAGCAGTACTTC
abundance: few; d_gene: NA; len: 11; v_gene: TRBV20-1; j_gene: TRBJ2-1; CDR3aa: CSAAGRNEQFF; CDR3nt: TGCAGTGCGGCTGGGAGGAATGAGCAGTTCTTC
abundance: many; d_gene: NA; len: 13; v_gene: TRBV12-3/TRBV12-4; j_gene: TRBJ2-2; CDR3aa: CASSLMGTGELFF; CDR3nt: TGTGCCAGCAGTTTAATGGGTACCGGGGAGCTGTTTTTT
abundance: NA; d_gene: NA; len: 14; v_gene: TRBV12-3/TRBV12-4; j_gene: TRBJ2-7; CDR3aa: CASSFGGTGYEQYF; CDR3nt: TGTGCCAGCAGTTTTGGGGGGACCGGGTACGAGCAGTACTTC
abundance: many; d_gene: TRBD2; len: 16; v_gene: TRBV2; j_gene: TRBJ2-3; CDR3aa: CASRVNSGMWADTQYF; CDR3nt: TGTGCCAGCCGGGTAAATAGCGGGATGTGGGCAGATACGCAGTATTTT
abundance: NA; d_gene: NA; len: 16; v_gene: TRBV6-6; j_gene: TRBJ1-5; CDR3aa: CASSYTDLPSNQPQHF; CDR3nt: TGTGCCAGCAGTTACACCGATCTCCCTAGCAATCAGCCCCAGCATTTT
abundance: NA; d_gene: TRBD2; len: 14; v_gene: TRBV5-1; j_gene: TRBJ2-7; CDR3aa: CASKETSGPSEQYF; CDR3nt: TGCGCCAGCAAAGAGACTAGCGGACCCTCCGAGCAGTACTTC
abundance: NA; d_gene: NA; len: 15; v_gene: TRBV27; j_gene: TRBJ2-1; CDR3aa: CASSLGPGRYNEQFF; CDR3nt: TGTGCCAGCAGTTTGGGGCCAGGGCGGTACAATGAGCAGTTCTTC
abundance: many; d_gene: NA; len: 15; v_gene: TRBV4-3; j_gene: TRBJ2-6; CDR3aa: CASSQGFSGANVLTF; CDR3nt: TGCGCCAGCAGCCAAGGCTTTTCTGGGGCCAACGTCCTGACTTTC
abundance: NA; d_gene: TRBD1; len: 17; v_gene: TRBV20-1; j_gene: TRBJ1-4; CDR3aa: CSASQDLLGQGNEKLFF; CDR3nt: TGCAGTGCTAGTCAGGATCTTCTGGGACAGGGTAATGAAAAACTGTTTTTT
abundance: many; d_gene: NA; len: 15; v_gene: TRBV7-3; j_gene: TRBJ2-3; CDR3aa: CASSRYREWTDTQYF; CDR3nt: TGTGCCAGCAGCCGATACAGGGAGTGGACAGATACGCAGTATTTT
abundance: NA; d_gene: NA; len: 13; v_gene: TRBV7-2; j_gene: TRBJ1-5; CDR3aa: CACSLGVRQPQHF; CDR3nt: TGTGCCTGCAGCTTAGGAGTTAGGCAGCCCCAGCATTTT
abundance: NA; d_gene: TRBD1; len: 15; v_gene: TRBV4-3; j_gene: TRBJ2-3; CDR3aa: CASSHGQDVADTQYF; CDR3nt: TGCGCCAGCAGCCACGGACAGGATGTCGCAGATACGCAGTATTTT
abundance: NA; d_gene: NA; len: 14; v_gene: TRBV12-3/TRBV12-4; j_gene: TRBJ2-5; CDR3aa: CASRINGGEETQYF; CDR3nt: TGTGCCAGCAGAATTAACGGGGGAGAGGAGACCCAGTACTTC
abundance: NA; d_gene: NA; len: 14; v_gene: TRBV11-1; j_gene: TRBJ1-2; CDR3aa: CASSPDLADYGYTF; CDR3nt: TGTGCCAGCAGCCCGGACCTGGCGGACTATGGCTACACCTTC
abundance: NA; d_gene: NA; len: 13; v_gene: TRBV5-1; j_gene: TRBJ2-5; CDR3aa: CASSAYGLETQYF; CDR3nt: TGCGCCAGCAGCGCGTACGGCCTGGAGACCCAGTACTTC
abundance: once; d_gene: NA; len: 14; v_gene: TRBV7-2; j_gene: TRBJ1-1; CDR3aa: CACSPGSWKGGAFF; CDR3nt: TGTGCCTGCAGCCCAGGGTCGTGGAAGGGTGGAGCTTTCTTT
abundance: many; d_gene: TRBD2; len: 15; v_gene: TRBV6-5; j_gene: TRBJ2-7; CDR3aa: CASSKGTSGGYEQYF; CDR3nt: TGTGCCAGCAGTAAGGGGACTAGCGGGGGCTACGAGCAGTACTTC
abundance: many; d_gene: TRBD1; len: 16; v_gene: TRBV6-2/TRBV6-3; j_gene: TRBJ2-7; CDR3aa: CASSYMLMTGLYEQYF; CDR3nt: TGTGCCAGCAGTTATATGTTGATGACAGGGCTTTACGAGCAGTACTTC
abundance: few; d_gene: NA; len: 14; v_gene: TRBV5-1; j_gene: TRBJ2-7; CDR3aa: CASSVVGVGNEQYF; CDR3nt: TGCGCCAGCAGCGTGGTCGGGGTAGGTAACGAGCAGTACTTC
abundance: few; d_gene: NA; len: 10; v_gene: TRBV29-1; j_gene: TRBJ1-1; CDR3aa: CSVVSREAFF; CDR3nt: TGCAGCGTTGTCAGTCGGGAAGCTTTCTTT
abundance: NA; d_gene: NA; len: 12; v_gene: TRBV6-8; j_gene: TRBJ1-5; CDR3aa: CASSALNQPQHF; CDR3nt: TGTGCCAGCAGCGCGCTCAATCAGCCCCAGCATTTT
abundance: NA; d_gene: NA; len: 15; v_gene: TRBV7-9; j_gene: TRBJ2-6; CDR3aa: CGAAGPYSGANVLTF; CDR3nt: TGTGGGGCTGCAGGGCCTTACTCTGGGGCCAACGTCCTGACTTTC
abundance: many; d_gene: NA; len: 14; v_gene: TRBV12-3/TRBV12-4; j_gene: TRBJ2-1; CDR3aa: CASNGDTYDNEQFF; CDR3nt: TGTGCCAGCAACGGGGACACCTACGACAATGAGCAGTTCTTC
abundance: NA; d_gene: NA; len: 16; v_gene: TRBV15; j_gene: TRBJ2-3; CDR3aa: CATSRDRGRSPDTQYF; CDR3nt: TGTGCCACCAGCAGAGATCGGGGCAGATCCCCAGATACGCAGTATTTT
abundance: few; d_gene: NA; len: 15; v_gene: TRBV24-1; j_gene: TRBJ1-2; CDR3aa: CATSDSDAPNYGYTF; CDR3nt: TGTGCCACCAGTGACAGTGATGCCCCTAACTATGGCTACACCTTC
abundance: NA; d_gene: NA; len: 11; v_gene: TRBV2; j_gene: TRBJ1-1; CDR3aa: CASRTDREAFF; CDR3nt: TGTGCCAGCAGAACCGACAGGGAAGCTTTCTTT
abundance: few; d_gene: NA; len: 16; v_gene: TRBV20-1; j_gene: TRBJ2-5; CDR3aa: CSAIPREGNRQETQYF; CDR3nt: TGCAGTGCTATCCCCCGCGAGGGTAACCGGCAAGAGACCCAGTACTTC
abundance: NA; d_gene: NA; len: 14; v_gene: TRBV6-2/TRBV6-3; j_gene: TRBJ1-1; CDR3aa: CATVQVTRNTEAFF; CDR3nt: TGTGCCACGGTACAGGTAACAAGGAACACTGAAGCTTTCTTT
abundance: many; d_gene: NA; len: 15; v_gene: TRBV12-3/TRBV12-4; j_gene: TRBJ2-5; CDR3aa: CASSRQLLGRETQYF; CDR3nt: TGTGCCAGCAGCCGCCAACTGCTGGGTAGGGAGACCCAGTACTTC